One sample yielded the 25 T cell receptor beta chains listed below, sequenced in a study of response to subunit inactivated influenza vaccine. TCRdb reprocessed the RT-PCR reads with MiXCR, giving one entry per CDR3 protein. Of around 790,000 distinct CDR3 sequences in the sample, 21% were seen once. The sequenced sample was PBMCs from blood, obtained about 5 days after vaccination. Receptors originate from a man aged 50 or older who received an inactivated influenza vaccine.

This chain joins TRBV10-3 and TRBJ2-5; 10 nucleotides line up with TRBD1. CDR1 and CDR2 (germline): ENHRY, SYGVKD. The ends lost 4 bases at V and 3 bases at J; junction bases unmatched: 2. The length of the CDR3 is 14 residues. CDR3 amino acids: CAISAGTGEETQYF. CDR3 DNA: TGTGCCATCAGTGCCGGGACAGGGGAAGAGACCCAGTACTTC.

The V gene is TRBV5-1, the J gene TRBJ2-5; perhaps TRBD2 as D (6 bases). Germline-derived CDR1 and CDR2 are SGHRS and YFSETQ. The CDR3 has 16 residues. V was cut by 4 bases and J by 1 base, with 17 bases left in between. As DNA, the CDR3 is TGCGCCAGCAGCGTTAACCGACTAGAACTCCAAGAGACCCAGTACTTC. Protein product: CASSVNRLELQETQYF.

This clonotype has only one observation. The chain has TRBV12-3 or TRBV12-4 and TRBJ2-2, with 7 bases aligning to TRBD1. The CDR3 has 16 residues. The V and J ends lost 7 bases and 4 bases, in that order; junction bases with no gene match: 12. The CDR3 is CASTEKGTVSTGELFF. The CDR3 DNA reads as TGTGCCAGCACCGAAAAAGGGACAGTGTCCACCGGGGAGCTGTTTTTT.

This clonotype was counted ten times or more. This chain joins TRBV12-5 and TRBJ2-5; TRBD2 agrees at 10 bases. This CDR3 region has 15 residues. The V gene end was trimmed by 1 base and the J gene end by 4 bases; junction bases not matched to a gene: 3. CDR1 and CDR2 from the germline V gene are LGHNT and FRNRAP. CDR3 amino acids: CASGLAIAGGETQYF. In DNA form, the CDR3 reads TGTGCTAGTGGTTTGGCTATAGCGGGAGGAGAGACCCAGTACTTC.

The J gene is TRBJ2-3, the V gene TRBV9, with 10 bases fitting TRBD1. This CDR3 has 14 amino acids. The trim removed 4 bases at V and 6 bases at J, leaving 5 bases unmatched. Germline loops: CDR1 SGDLS, CDR2 YYNGEE. The CDR3 protein is CASSTGTGADTQYF. The CDR3 DNA reads as TGTGCCAGCAGCACCGGGACAGGGGCGGATACGCAGTATTTT. The entire variable domain, with the rest obtained from reference TRBV9 and TRBJ2-3, is as follows: DSGVTQTPKHLITATGQRVTLRCSPRSGDLSVYWYQQSLDQGLQFLIQYYNGEERAKGNILERFSAQQFPDLHSELNLSSLELGDSALYFCASSTGTGADTQYFGPGTRLTVL.

This clonotype was counted only a few times. The J gene is TRBJ2-7, the V gene TRBV7-9, with 9 bases matching TRBD1. The CDR3 loop spans 15 amino acids. Looked up from germline, CDR1 is SEHNR and CDR2 is FQNEAQ (reference sequence). The trim removed 5 bases at V and 3 bases at J, leaving 8 bases unmatched. CDR3 bases: TGTGCCAGCAGCAATATACCGGGACAGGGCTACGAGCAGTACTTC. This gives the protein CASSNIPGQGYEQYF. The entire variable domain, with the rest obtained from reference TRBV7-9 and TRBJ2-7, is as follows: DTGVSQNPRHKITKRGQNVTFRCDPISEHNRLYWYRQTLGQGPEFLTYFQNEAQLEKSRLLSDRFSAERPKGSFSTLEIQRTEQGDSAMYLCASSNIPGQGYEQYFGPGTRLTVT.

This chain links TRBV20-1 with TRBJ1-1; D gene ambiguous. The V end was cut by 3 bases, the J end by 2 bases, with 7 bases between. Germline assignment: CDR1 DFQATT and CDR2 SNEGSKA (reference sequence). The CDR3 spans 12 residues. The CDR3 loop reads CSARTVNTEAFF. The CDR3 bases are TGCAGTGCTAGGACGGTTAACACTGAAGCTTTCTTT.

This clonotype was found many times. The chain recombines TRBV20-1 with TRBJ1-6; 10 positions agree with TRBD1. Germline V gene data show CDR1 as DFQATT and CDR2 as SNEGSKA (reference sequence). J was trimmed by 10 bases and V by 2 bases; bases with no gene match: 8. The CDR3 is 15 residues long. The CDR3 sequence: CSARTSKGQGSPLHF. CDR3 nucleotides: TGCAGTGCTAGAACATCAAAGGGACAGGGGTCACCCCTCCACTTT.

This rearrangement joins TRBV15 to TRBJ2-7; D is unresolved. Germline assignment: CDR1 LNHNV and CDR2 YYDKDF (reference sequence). The length of the CDR3 is 13 residues. With 1 base removed from V and 4 bases from J, the gap between germline ends came to 8 bases. In DNA, the CDR3 is TGTGCCACCAGCAGAGGCAACGAGTACGAGCAGTACTTC. Residues: CATSRGNEYEQYF.

J is TRBJ2-3 and V is TRBV20-1; tentative D call: TRBD1 (6 bases). The CDR3 has 15 residues. Per the germline V gene, CDR1 is DFQATT and CDR2 is SNEGSKA (reference sequence). Between the trimmed V and J ends, which lost 4 bases and 2 bases, there was a span of 16 bases. CDR3 in amino acids: CSATSTGSSTDTQYF. CDR3 DNA: TGCAGTGCTACCTCGACAGGCAGCTCCACAGATACGCAGTATTTT.

The CDR3 DNA reads as TGTGCCAGCAGCTGGCTCCGCTCTGGAAACACCATATATTTT. Its translation is CASSWLRSGNTIYF. V gene TRBV7-9 combines with J gene TRBJ1-3; D ambiguous. The CDR3 consists of 14 residues. Germline CDR1 and CDR2: SEHNR and FQNEAQ (reference sequence). V was shortened by 4 bases and J by 0 bases, with 7 bases between the two germline ends.

CDR3 protein: CSADPDRVQETQYF. The DNA of the CDR3 is TGCAGTGCCGACCCCGACAGGGTCCAAGAGACCCAGTACTTC. V gene TRBV20-1 combines with J gene TRBJ2-5; 7 nucleotides align to TRBD1. V gave up 6 bases and J gave up 1 base; unmatched junction bases: 8. The germline CDR1 and CDR2 sequences are DFQATT and SNEGSKA (reference sequence). The CDR3 spans 14 residues.

This clonotype was counted a single time. This chain uses TRBV6-2 or TRBV6-3 with TRBJ2-7; D possibly matches TRBD1 or TRBD2 (5 bases each). Germline V gives CDR1 MNHEY, CDR2 SVGEGT. This CDR3 contains 14 residues. V dropped 4 bases and J dropped 3 bases, with 13 bases sitting between them. CDR3 loop: CASSLTGAYYEQYF. For the CDR3, the DNA is TGTGCCAGCAGTTTAACCGGGGCATACTACGAGCAGTACTTC.

The chain couples TRBV5-1 to TRBJ2-1, with D possibly being TRBD1 (6 bases). With 0 bases removed from V and 1 base from J, the gap between germline ends came to 14 bases. There are 17 residues in the CDR3. CDR1 SGHRS and CDR2 YFSETQ come from the germline V gene. The CDR3 nucleotides are TGCGCCAGCAGCTTGGCAATCGGCAGGGGATCCTACAATGAGCAGTTCTTC. It codes for CASSLAIGRGSYNEQFF.

This chain links TRBV20-1 with TRBJ2-2; D is ambiguous. This CDR3 comprises 15 residues. CDR1 is DFQATT, CDR2 SNEGSKA, per germline (reference sequence). Trimming removed 0 bases at V and 4 bases at J, with 12 bases between. CDR3: CSARDQRASTGELFF. The DNA for the CDR3 is TGCAGTGCTAGAGATCAACGGGCTAGCACCGGGGAGCTGTTTTTT.

The rearrangement joins TRBV5-1 to TRBJ2-1; TRBD2 matches at 8 bases. The junction had 1 base not matched to a gene; V was cut back by 0 bases and J by 2 bases. Germline V gene sequence: CDR1 SGHRS, CDR2 YFSETQ. This CDR3 is built from 15 residues. CDR3 region: CASSLVAGPYNEQFF. The CDR3 DNA is TGCGCCAGCAGCTTGGTAGCGGGGCCCTACAATGAGCAGTTCTTC.

The chain combines TRBV14 with TRBJ2-3, with 8 bases identical to TRBD2. The CDR3 extends over 16 amino acids. The junction had 8 bases not matched to a gene; V was cut back by 4 bases and J by 2 bases. Germline CDR1 and CDR2: SGHDN and FVKESK. The CDR3 DNA is TGTGCCAGCAGCCGTTATAGCGGGGCGTCCACAGATACGCAGTATTTT. Protein product: CASSRYSGASTDTQYF.

The chain joins TRBV6-5 to TRBJ2-2; 8 nucleotides align to TRBD1. V dropped 5 bases and J dropped 2; count of bases not matched to a gene: 7. In germline, CDR1 is MNHEY, CDR2 SVGAGI. The CDR3 covers 16 residues. The CDR3 nucleotides are TGTGCCAGCAGTAACGGGCCAGGGGGCAACACCGGGGAGCTGTTTTTT. Translated, it gives CASSNGPGGNTGELFF.

The chain combines TRBV20-1 with TRBJ1-3; D call uncertain. The germline V gene encodes CDR1 DFQATT and CDR2 SNEGSKA (reference sequence). Trimming removed 0 bases at V and 4 bases at J, with 7 bases between. There are 13 residues in the CDR3. CDR3 protein: CSARDLVGNTIYF. The CDR3 region has the DNA TGCAGTGCTAGAGACCTTGTAGGAAACACCATATATTTT.

J is TRBJ2-5 and V is TRBV11-2, with D tentatively TRBD2 (6 bases). Trimming stripped 3 bases from V and 5 bases from J, with 10 bases between. From germline, CDR1 is SGHAT and CDR2 FQNNGV. The CDR3 is made up of 13 amino acids. The CDR3 coding sequence is TGTGCCAGCAGCTTTGGCGGGGACGAGACCCAGTACTTC. Protein sequence: CASSFGGDETQYF. The whole variable domain, remainder taken from reference TRBV11-2 and TRBJ2-5, is EAGVAQSPRYKIIEKRQSVAFWCNPISGHATLYWYQQILGQGPKLLIQFQNNGVVDDSQLPKDRFSAERLKGVDSTLKIQPAKLEDSAVYLCASSFGGDETQYFGPGTRLLVL.

The chain has TRBV6-5 and TRBJ1-4; 10 nucleotides agree with TRBD1. This CDR3 spans 17 amino acids. The J segment lost 0 bases and the V segment lost 1 base, leaving 2 bases of the junction unmatched. Germline CDR1 reads MNHEY; CDR2 reads SVGAGI. CDR3 in amino acids: CASSYWGTGATNEKLFF. CDR3 bases: TGTGCCAGCAGTTACTGGGGGACAGGGGCAACTAATGAAAAACTGTTTTTT.

This clonotype has more than one count but fewer than ten. J is TRBJ2-1 and V is TRBV27; 7 positions agree with TRBD2. From germline, CDR1 is MNHEY and CDR2 SMNVEV (reference sequence). The CDR3 is 15 residues long. J lost 3 bases, V lost 7 bases, and 9 bases had no gene match. This chain's CDR3 is CASNGGIAGYNEQFF. The CDR3 nucleotides are TGTGCCAGCAATGGGGGGATAGCGGGCTACAATGAGCAGTTCTTC.

Concerning this clonotype: Just one base apart from a much larger clone, this may be a read error. This chain links TRBV10-3 with TRBJ2-1, with 11 bases aligning to TRBD2. The CDR3 contains 18 residues. V was clipped by 7 bases and J by 6 bases; unmatched bases: 17. Germline assignment: CDR1 ENHRY and CDR2 SYGVKD. The CDR3, as DNA: TGTGCCATCAAACGGTCCGTGACTAGCGGGGTTCCCTCCAATGAGCAGTTCTTC. Its translation is CAIKRSVTSGVPSNEQFF.

This clonotype has just a few counts. The J gene is TRBJ2-1, the V gene TRBV7-9; D might be TRBD2 (5 bases). The CDR3 loop spans 13 amino acids. Trimming left V 5 bases short and J 6 bases short, with 11 bases between. Germline CDR1 is SEHNR and CDR2 is FQNEAQ (reference sequence). CDR3 sequence reads: CASSPGGSNEQFF. CDR3 nucleotides: TGTGCCAGCAGCCCCGGTGGGAGCAATGAGCAGTTCTTC.

The J gene is TRBJ2-5, the V gene TRBV25-1, with 7 bases lining up with TRBD2. This CDR3 comprises 15 residues. Per the germline V gene, CDR1 is MGHDK and CDR2 is SYGVNS. With 0 bases clipped from V and 3 bases from J, the junction kept 4 bases outside the gene matches. CDR3 bases: TGTGCCAGCAGTGAATATAGGACTAGTGAAGAGACCCAGTACTTC. Translated, it gives CASSEYRTSEETQYF.